This T cell receptor (beta chain) is from a study of regulatory T cells in long-lasting Graves disease. Study-wide context: With positive TSH receptor antibodies and over 5 years of antithyroid drugs, Graves' disease was considered persistent.

Time point: persistent/refractory GD, antithyroid drugs over 5 years with positive TRAb. There was RNA extracted from PBMCs, and the TCR library was made from it. Germline CDR1 and CDR2: MNHNS and SASEGT. Trimming took 6 bases from V and 3 from J; bases not matched to a gene: 10. The CDR3 extends over 15 amino acids. Construction of TCR beta libraries relied on iRepertoire HTBI primers and on Arm-PCR targeting CDR3 regions. TCRdb processed the multiplex PCR reads anew with MiXCR; each CDR3 protein has one entry. The sample holds around 510,000 distinct CDR3 sequences, around 20% seen once. There are many counts of this clonotype.

The sample here was peripheral blood mononuclear cells (PBMCs), taken when the disease was refractory, from a patient treated with antithyroid drugs. The TCR comes from a female donor with Graves disease. This rearrangement joins TRBV6-1 to TRBJ1-1; 7 nucleotides align to TRBD1. DNA for the CDR3: TGTGCCAGCAGCCCACTCCGGGACAGTGACACTGAAGCTTTCTTT. Its protein product is CASSPLRDSDTEAFF.